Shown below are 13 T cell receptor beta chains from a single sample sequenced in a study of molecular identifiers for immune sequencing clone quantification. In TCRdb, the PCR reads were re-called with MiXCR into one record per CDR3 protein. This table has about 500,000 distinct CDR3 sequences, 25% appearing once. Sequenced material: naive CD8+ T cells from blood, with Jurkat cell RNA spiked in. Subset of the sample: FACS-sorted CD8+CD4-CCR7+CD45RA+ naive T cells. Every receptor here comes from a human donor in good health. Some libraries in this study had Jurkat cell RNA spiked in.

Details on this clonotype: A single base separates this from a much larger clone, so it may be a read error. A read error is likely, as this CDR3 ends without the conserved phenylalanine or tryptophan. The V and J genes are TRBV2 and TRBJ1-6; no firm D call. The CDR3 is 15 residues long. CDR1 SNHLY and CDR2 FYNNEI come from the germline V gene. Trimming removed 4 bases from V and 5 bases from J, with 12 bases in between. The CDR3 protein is CASSVWRLNNSPLHL. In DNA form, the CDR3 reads TGTGCCAGCAGTGTTTGGAGACTTAATAATTCACCCCTCCACTTG.

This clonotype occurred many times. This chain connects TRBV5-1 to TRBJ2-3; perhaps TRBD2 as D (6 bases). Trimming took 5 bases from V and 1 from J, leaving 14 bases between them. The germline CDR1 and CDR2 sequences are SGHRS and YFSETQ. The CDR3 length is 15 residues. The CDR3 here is CASSREYPRTDTQYF. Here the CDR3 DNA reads TGCGCCAGCAGTCGGGAGTACCCCCGCACAGATACGCAGTATTTT.

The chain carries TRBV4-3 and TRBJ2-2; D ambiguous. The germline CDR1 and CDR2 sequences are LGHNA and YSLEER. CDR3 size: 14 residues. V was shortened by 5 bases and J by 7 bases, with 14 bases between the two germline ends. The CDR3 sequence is CASSGRLWGGELFF. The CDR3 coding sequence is TGCGCCAGCAGCGGCCGGCTGTGGGGCGGGGAGCTGTTTTTT.

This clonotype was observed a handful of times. The CDR3 reads CARSVDRGPRCPQHF. CDR3 DNA: TGTGCCAGAAGCGTTGATCGGGGGCCGCGTTGTCCCCAGCATTTT. The rearrangement joins TRBV5-3 to TRBJ1-5; a weak D match, TRBD1 (6 bases). TRBV5-3 is an ORF for which the function is uncertain. V gave up 4 bases and J gave up 10 bases, with 21 bases separating them. The CDR3 length is 15 residues.

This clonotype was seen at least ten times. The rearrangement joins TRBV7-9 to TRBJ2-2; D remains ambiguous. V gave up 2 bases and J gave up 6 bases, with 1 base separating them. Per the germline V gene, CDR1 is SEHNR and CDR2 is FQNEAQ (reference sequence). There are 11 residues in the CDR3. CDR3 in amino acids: CASSLSGELFF. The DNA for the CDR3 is TGTGCCAGCAGCTTATCCGGGGAGCTGTTTTTT.

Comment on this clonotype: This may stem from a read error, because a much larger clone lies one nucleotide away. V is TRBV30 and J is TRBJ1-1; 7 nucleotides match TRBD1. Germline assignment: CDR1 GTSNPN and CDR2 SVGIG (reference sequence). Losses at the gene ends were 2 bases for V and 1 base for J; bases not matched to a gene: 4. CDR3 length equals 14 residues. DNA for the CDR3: TGTGCCTGGAGTCCGACAGGGCCGAACACTGAAGCTTTCTTT. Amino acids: CAWSPTGPNTEAFF.

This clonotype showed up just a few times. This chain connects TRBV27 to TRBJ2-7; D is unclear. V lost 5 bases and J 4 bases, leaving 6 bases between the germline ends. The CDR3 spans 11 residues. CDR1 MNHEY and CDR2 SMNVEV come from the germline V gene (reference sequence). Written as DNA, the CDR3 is TGTGCCAGCAGTCAGGAATACGAGCAGTACTTC. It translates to CASSQEYEQYF.

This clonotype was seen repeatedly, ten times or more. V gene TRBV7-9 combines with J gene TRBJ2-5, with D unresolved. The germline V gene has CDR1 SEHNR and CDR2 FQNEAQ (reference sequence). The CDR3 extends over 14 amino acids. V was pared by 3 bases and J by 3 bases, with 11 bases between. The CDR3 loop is CASSFTDREETQYF. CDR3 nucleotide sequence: TGTGCCAGCAGCTTTACTGACCGGGAAGAGACCCAGTACTTC.

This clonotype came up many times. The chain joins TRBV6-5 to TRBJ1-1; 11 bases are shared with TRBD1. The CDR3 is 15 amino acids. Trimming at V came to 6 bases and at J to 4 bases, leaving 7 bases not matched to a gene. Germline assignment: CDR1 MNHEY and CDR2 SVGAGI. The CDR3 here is CASRTGTGGITEAFF. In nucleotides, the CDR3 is TGTGCCAGCAGAACTGGGACAGGGGGTATCACTGAAGCTTTCTTT.

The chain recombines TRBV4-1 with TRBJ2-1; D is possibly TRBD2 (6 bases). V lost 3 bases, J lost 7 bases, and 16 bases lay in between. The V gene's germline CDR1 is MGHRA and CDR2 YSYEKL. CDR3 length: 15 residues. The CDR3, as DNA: TGCGCCAGCAGCCAGGTGGAGGGCGCTGGGAATGAGCAGTTCTTC. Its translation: CASSQVEGAGNEQFF.

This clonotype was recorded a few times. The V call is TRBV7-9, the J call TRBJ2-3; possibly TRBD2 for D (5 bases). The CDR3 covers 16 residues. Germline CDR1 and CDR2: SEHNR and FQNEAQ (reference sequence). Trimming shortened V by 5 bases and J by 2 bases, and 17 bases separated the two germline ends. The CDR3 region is CASSLLVSAYTDTQYF. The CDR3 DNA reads TGTGCCAGCAGCCTCTTGGTTAGCGCATACACAGATACGCAGTATTTT.

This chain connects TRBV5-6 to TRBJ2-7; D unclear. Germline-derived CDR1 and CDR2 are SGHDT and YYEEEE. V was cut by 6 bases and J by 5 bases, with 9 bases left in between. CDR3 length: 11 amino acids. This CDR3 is CASILGNEQYF. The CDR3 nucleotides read TGTGCCAGCATCCTAGGGAACGAGCAGTACTTC.

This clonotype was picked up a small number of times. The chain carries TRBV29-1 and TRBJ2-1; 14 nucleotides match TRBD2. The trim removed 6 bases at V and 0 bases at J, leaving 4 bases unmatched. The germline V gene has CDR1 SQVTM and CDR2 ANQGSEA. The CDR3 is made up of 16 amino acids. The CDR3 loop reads CSVHGTSGSSYNEQFF. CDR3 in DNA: TGCAGCGTCCATGGGACTAGCGGGAGCTCCTACAATGAGCAGTTCTTC.